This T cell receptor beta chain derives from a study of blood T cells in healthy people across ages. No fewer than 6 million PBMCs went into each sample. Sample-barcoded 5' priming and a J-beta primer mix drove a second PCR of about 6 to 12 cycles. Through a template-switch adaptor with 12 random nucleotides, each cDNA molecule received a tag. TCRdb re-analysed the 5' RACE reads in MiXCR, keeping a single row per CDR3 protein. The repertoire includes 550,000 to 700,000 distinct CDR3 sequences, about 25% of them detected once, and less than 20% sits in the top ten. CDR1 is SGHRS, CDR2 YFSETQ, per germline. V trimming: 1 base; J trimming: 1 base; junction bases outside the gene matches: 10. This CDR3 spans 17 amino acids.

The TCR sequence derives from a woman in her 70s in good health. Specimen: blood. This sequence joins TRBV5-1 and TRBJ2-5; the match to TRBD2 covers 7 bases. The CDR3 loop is CASSLRGVEGSQETQYF. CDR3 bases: TGCGCCAGCAGCTTGCGGGGGGTCGAGGGAAGCCAAGAGACCCAGTACTTC.